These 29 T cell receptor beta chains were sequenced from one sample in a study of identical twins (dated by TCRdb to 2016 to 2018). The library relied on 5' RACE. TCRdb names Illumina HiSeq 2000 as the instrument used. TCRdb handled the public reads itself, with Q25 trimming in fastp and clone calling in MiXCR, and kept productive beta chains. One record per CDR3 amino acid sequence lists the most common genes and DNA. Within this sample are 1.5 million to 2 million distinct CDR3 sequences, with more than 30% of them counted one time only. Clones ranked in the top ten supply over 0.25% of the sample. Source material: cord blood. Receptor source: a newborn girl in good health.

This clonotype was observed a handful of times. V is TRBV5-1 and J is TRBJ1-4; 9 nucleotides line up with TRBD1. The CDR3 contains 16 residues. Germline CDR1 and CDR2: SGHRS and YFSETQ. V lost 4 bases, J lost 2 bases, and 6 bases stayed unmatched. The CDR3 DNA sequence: TGCGCCAGCAGCCCTGGGACAGGGTGGACTAATGAAAAACTGTTTTTT. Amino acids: CASSPGTGWTNEKLFF.

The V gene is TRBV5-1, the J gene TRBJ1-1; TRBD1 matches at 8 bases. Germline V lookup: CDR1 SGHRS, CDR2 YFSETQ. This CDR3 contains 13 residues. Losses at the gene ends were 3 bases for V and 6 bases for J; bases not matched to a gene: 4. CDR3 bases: TGCGCCAGCAGCTGGACAGGGTCGCCTGAAGCTTTCTTT. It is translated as CASSWTGSPEAFF.

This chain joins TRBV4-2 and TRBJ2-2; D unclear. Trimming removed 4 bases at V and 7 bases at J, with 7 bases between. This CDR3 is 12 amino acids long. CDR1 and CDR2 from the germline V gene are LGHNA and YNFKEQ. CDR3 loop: CASSRSDGELFF. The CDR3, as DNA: TGTGCCAGCAGCCGATCTGACGGGGAGCTGTTTTTT.

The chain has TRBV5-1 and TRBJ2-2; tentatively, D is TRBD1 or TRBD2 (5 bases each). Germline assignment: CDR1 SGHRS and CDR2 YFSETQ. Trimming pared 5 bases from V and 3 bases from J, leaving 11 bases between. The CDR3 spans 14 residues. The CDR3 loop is CASSTGRDTGELFF. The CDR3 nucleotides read TGCGCCAGCAGTACGGGACGGGACACCGGGGAGCTGTTTTTT. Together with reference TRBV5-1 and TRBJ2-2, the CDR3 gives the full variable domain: KAGVTQTPRYLIKTRGQQVTLSCSPISGHRSVSWYQQTPGQGLQFLFEYFSETQRNKGNFPGRFSGRQFSNSRSEMNVSTLELGDSALYLCASSTGRDTGELFFGEGSRLTVL.

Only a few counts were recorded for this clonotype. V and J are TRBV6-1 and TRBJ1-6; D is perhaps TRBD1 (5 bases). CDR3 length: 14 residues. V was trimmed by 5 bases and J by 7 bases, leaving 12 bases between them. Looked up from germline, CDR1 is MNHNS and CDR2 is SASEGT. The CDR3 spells CASSQTGPNSPLHF. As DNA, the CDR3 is TGTGCCAGCAGTCAGACGGGACCAAATTCACCCCTCCACTTT.

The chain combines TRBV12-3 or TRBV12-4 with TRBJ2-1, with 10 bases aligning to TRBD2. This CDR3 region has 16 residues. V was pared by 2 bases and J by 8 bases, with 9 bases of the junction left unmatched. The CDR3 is CASSLHTSGMRDEQFF. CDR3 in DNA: TGTGCCAGCAGTTTACACACTAGCGGGATGCGGGATGAGCAGTTCTTC.

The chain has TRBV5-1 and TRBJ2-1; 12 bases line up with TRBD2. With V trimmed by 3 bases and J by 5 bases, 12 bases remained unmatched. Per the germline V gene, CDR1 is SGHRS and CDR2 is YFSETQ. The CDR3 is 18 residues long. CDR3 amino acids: CASSSLTLLAGGNNEQFF. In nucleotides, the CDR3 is TGCGCCAGCAGCTCCCTCACCTTACTAGCGGGGGGTAACAATGAGCAGTTCTTC.

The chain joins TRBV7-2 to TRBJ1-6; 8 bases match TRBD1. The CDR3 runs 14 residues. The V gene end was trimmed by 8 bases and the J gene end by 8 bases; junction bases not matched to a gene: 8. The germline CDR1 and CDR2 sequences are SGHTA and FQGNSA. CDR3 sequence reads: CASGPGTGDSPLHF. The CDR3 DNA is TGTGCCAGCGGCCCTGGGACAGGCGATTCACCCCTCCACTTT.

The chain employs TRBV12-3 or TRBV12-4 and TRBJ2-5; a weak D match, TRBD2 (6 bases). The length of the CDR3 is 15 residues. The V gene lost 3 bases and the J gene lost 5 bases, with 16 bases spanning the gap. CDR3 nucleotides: TGTGCCAGCAGTTTGGTCCTTGGGAGGTGGGAGACCCAGTACTTC. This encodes CASSLVLGRWETQYF.

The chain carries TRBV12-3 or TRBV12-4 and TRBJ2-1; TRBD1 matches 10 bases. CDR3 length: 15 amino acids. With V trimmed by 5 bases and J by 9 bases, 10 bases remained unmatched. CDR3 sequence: CASSPWTGGSGEQFF. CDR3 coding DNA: TGTGCCAGCAGTCCATGGACAGGGGGGTCGGGTGAGCAGTTCTTC.

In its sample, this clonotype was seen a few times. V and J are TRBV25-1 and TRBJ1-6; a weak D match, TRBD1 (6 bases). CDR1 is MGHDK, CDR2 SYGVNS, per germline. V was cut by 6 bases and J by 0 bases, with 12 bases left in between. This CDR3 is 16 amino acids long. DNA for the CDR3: TGTGCCAGCAGACCCGACAGGAGCTCCTATAATTCACCCCTCCACTTT. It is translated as CASRPDRSSYNSPLHF.

In DNA, the CDR3 is TGCAGTGCTAGAGATGGGGCTAGCAATCAGCCCCAGCATTTT. It codes for CSARDGASNQPQHF. The J gene is TRBJ1-5, the V gene TRBV20-1; TRBD1 might be the D (5 bases). The ends were cut back, 0 bases at V and 0 bases at J, with 6 bases in the middle. Germline CDR1 reads DFQATT; CDR2 reads SNEGSKA (reference sequence). The CDR3 sequence is 14 residues long.

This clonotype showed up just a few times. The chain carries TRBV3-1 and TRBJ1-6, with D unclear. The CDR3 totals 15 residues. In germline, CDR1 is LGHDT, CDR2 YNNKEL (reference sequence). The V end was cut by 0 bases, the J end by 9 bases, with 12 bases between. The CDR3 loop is CASSQEDAIGSPLHF. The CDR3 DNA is TGTGCCAGCAGCCAAGAGGATGCGATTGGTTCACCCCTCCACTTT.

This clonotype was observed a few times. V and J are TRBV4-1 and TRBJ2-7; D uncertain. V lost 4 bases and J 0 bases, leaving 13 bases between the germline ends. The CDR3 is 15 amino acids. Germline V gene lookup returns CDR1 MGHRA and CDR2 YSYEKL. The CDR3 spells CASSPSILFSYEQYF. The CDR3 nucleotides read TGCGCCAGCAGCCCGTCAATATTGTTCTCCTACGAGCAGTACTTC.

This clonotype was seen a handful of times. CDR3 in amino acids: CASSSTPRVGEQFF. The CDR3 DNA reads as TGTGCCAGCAGCTCCACTCCTAGGGTCGGTGAGCAGTTCTTC. The chain combines TRBV7-2 with TRBJ2-1; D gene unclear. This CDR3 has 14 residues. The V gene lost 4 bases and the J gene lost 9 bases, with 16 bases spanning the gap. Germline CDR1 SGHTA, CDR2 FQGNSA.

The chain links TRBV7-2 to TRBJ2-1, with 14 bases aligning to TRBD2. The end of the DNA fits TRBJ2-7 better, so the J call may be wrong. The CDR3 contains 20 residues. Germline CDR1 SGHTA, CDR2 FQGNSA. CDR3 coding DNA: TGTGCCAGCAGCCCTAAAGGACTAGCGGGAGGACCCAGCTCCTACAATGAGCAGTACTTC. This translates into CASSPKGLAGGPSSYNEQYF.

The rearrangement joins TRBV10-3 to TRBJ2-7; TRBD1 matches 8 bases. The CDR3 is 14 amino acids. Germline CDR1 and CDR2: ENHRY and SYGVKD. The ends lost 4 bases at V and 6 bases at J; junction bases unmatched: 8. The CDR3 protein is CAISGAGTGLEQYF. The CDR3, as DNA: TGTGCCATCAGTGGAGCCGGGACAGGCCTCGAGCAGTACTTC.

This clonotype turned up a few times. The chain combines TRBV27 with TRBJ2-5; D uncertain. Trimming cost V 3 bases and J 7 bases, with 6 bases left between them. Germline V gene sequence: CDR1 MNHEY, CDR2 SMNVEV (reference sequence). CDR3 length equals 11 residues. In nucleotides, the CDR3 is TGTGCCAGCAGTTTTATGGGGACCCAGTACTTC. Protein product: CASSFMGTQYF.

This CDR3 reads CASSPRASKGTDTQYF. The CDR3 coding sequence is TGTGCCAGCAGCCCGCGGGCCTCGAAGGGCACAGATACGCAGTATTTT. The chain employs TRBV14 and TRBJ2-3; D may be TRBD2 (5 bases). The CDR3 loop spans 16 amino acids. Trimming shortened V by 4 bases and J by 1 base, and 15 bases separated the two germline ends. Germline V CDR1 and CDR2: SGHDN, FVKESK.

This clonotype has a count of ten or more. CDR3 protein: CASSLGPFNYGYTF. As DNA, the CDR3 is TGTGCCAGCAGCCTAGGACCGTTTAACTATGGCTACACCTTC. V is TRBV7-2 and J is TRBJ1-2; D is uncertain. CDR1 SGHTA and CDR2 FQGNSA come from the germline V gene. Trimming shortened V by 5 bases and J by 1 base, and 11 bases separated the two germline ends. This CDR3 has 14 residues.

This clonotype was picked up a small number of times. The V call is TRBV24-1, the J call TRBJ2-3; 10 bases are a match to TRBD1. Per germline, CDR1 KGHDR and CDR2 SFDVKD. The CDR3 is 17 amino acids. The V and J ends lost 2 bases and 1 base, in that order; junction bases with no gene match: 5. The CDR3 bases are TGTGCCACCAGTGATTATCCCGGGACAGGGGGCACAGATACGCAGTATTTT. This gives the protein CATSDYPGTGGTDTQYF.

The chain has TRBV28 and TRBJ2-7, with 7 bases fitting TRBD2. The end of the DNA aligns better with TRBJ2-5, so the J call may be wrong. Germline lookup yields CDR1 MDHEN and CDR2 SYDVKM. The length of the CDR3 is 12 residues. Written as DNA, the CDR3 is TGTGCCAGCATCGGGGGAGGGGAGACCCAGTACTTC. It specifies CASIGGGETQYF.

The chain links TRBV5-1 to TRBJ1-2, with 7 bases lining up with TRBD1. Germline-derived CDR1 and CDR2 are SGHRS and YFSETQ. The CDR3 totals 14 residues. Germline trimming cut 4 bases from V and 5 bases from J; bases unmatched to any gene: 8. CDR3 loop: CASSATGERYGYTF. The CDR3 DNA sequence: TGCGCCAGCAGCGCCACAGGGGAGCGGTATGGCTACACCTTC.

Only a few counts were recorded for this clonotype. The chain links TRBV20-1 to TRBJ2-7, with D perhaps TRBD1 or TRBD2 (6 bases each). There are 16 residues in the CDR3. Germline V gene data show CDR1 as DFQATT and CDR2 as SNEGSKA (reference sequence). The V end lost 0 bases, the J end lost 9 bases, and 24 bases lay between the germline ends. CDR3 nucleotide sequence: TGCAGTGCTAGAGATCCAGGAGGGGACATCCTATTCGGGCAGTACTTC. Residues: CSARDPGGDILFGQYF.

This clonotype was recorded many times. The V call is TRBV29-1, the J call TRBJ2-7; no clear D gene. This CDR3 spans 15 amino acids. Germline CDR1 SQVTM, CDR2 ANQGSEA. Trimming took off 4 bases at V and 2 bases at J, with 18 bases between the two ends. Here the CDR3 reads CSVVTWAHEPYEQYF. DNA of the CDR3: TGCAGCGTTGTAACCTGGGCTCATGAACCCTACGAGCAGTACTTC.

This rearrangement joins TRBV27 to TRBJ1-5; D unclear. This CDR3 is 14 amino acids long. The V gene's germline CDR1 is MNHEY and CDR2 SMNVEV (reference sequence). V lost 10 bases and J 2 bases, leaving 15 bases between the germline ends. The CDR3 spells CATGPGAGNQPQHF. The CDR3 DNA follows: TGTGCCACCGGACCGGGTGCAGGCAATCAGCCCCAGCATTTT.

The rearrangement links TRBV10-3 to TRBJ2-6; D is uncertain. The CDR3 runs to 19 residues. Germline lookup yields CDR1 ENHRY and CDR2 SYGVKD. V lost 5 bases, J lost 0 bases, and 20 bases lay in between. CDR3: CAISTDKLVASSGANVLTF. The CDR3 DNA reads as TGTGCCATCAGTACCGATAAGCTCGTTGCTAGCTCTGGGGCCAACGTCCTGACTTTC.

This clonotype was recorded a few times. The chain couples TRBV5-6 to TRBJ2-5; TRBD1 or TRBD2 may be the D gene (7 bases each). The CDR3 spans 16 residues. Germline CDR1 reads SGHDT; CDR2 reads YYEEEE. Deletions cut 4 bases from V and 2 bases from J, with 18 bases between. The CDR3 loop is CASSLAGDSIQETQYF. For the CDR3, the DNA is TGTGCCAGCAGCCTCGCGGGGGACAGTATTCAAGAGACCCAGTACTTC.

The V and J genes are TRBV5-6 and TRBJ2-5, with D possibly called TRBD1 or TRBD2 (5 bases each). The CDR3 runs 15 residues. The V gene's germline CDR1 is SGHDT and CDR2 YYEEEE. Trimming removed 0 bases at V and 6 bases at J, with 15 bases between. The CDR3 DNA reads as TGTGCCAGCAGCTTGGCGTCGGGACCAGCACAGACCCAGTACTTC. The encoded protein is CASSLASGPAQTQYF. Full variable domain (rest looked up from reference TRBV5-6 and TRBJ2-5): DAGVTQSPTHLIKTRGQQVTLRCSPKSGHDTVSWYQQALGQGPQFIFQYYEEEERQRGNFPDRFSGHQFPNYSSELNVNALLLGDSALYLCASSLASGPAQTQYFGPGTRLLVL.